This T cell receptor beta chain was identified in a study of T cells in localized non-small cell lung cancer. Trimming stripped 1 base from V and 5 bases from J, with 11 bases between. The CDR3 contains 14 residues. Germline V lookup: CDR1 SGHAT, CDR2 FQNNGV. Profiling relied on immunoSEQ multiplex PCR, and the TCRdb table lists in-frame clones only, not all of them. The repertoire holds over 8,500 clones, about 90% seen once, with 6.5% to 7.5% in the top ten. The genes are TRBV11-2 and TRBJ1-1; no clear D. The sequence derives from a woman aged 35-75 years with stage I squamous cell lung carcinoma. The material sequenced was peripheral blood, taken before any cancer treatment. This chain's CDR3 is CASSLGLGDTEAFF. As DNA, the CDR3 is TGTGCCAGCAGCTTAGGGTTAGGCGATACTGAAGCTTTCTTT.